This entry features one TCR beta chain sequence. Its antigen is currently unknown. This CDR3 comprises 17 residues. V shed 2 bases, J shed 2 bases, and the junction held 10 bases outside the gene matches. Germline lookup yields CDR1 SGHAT and CDR2 FQNNGV. The sample is drawn from a study of PD-L1 blockade in urothelial cancer. About the study: Analyses used blood from 3 weeks (second dose) and 6 weeks after treatment start.

TCRdb's copy holds only in-frame clones and misses some; the assay was immunoSEQ multiplex PCR. The table lists fewer than 30,000 clones, approximately 88% of them singletons. Study outcomes and limitations: By 3 weeks, tumor-associated blood clones had expanded more in durable-benefit patients.

The TCR sequence derives from a man between 65 and 80 years old with urothelial cancer. The chain combines TRBV11-2 with TRBJ2-7; 9 nucleotides align to TRBD2. The sequencing here drew on PBMCs, taken around atezolizumab (anti-PD-L1) treatment. The CDR3: CASSLYSAQRGAYEQYF. The CDR3 region has the DNA TGTGCCAGCAGCTTATACTCCGCCCAGCGGGGGGCCTACGAGCAGTACTTC.